A selection of T cell receptor beta chains follows, all from one sample in a study of T cell changes during pregnancy in multiple sclerosis. Method: immunoSEQ multiplex PCR; TCRdb's copy keeps in-frame clones and lacks some. The data contain roughly 100,000 clones, roughly nine tenths of them singletons. The source material was peripheral blood, sampled before pregnancy. The source is a female donor with multiple sclerosis, enrolled in a pregnancy study. Each CDR3 is given with its conserved first and last residue. The D gene is left open where the match is weak. Clone sizes are given selectively: once, few, many, or a class where the clone is expanded.

abundance: once
v_gene: TRBV11-3
len: 16
j_gene: TRBJ2-5
d_gene: NA
CDR3aa: CASSLGVGAYQETQYF
CDR3nt: TGTGCCAGCAGCTTAGGTGTGGGGGCCTATCAAGAGACCCAGTACTTC

abundance: NA
v_gene: TRBV9
len: 13
j_gene: TRBJ2-7
d_gene: TRBD2
CDR3aa: CASSSGGEGEQYF
CDR3nt: TGTGCCAGCAGCTCGGGGGGGGAAGGCGAGCAGTACTTC

abundance: NA
v_gene: TRBV7-2
len: 15
j_gene: TRBJ2-3
d_gene: TRBD2
CDR3aa: CASSLVKRERDTQYF
CDR3nt: TGTGCCAGCAGCTTAGTCAAGCGGGAGAGAGATACGCAGTATTTT

abundance: NA
v_gene: TRBV28
len: 14
j_gene: TRBJ1-1
d_gene: NA
CDR3aa: CASSLLAGRSEAFF
CDR3nt: TGTGCCAGCAGTTTATTGGCAGGGCGGAGTGAAGCTTTCTTT

abundance: NA
v_gene: TRBV7-3
len: 15
j_gene: TRBJ2-5
d_gene: TRBD2
CDR3aa: CASSLMPGGGETQYF
CDR3nt: TGTGCCAGCAGCTTAATGCCGGGGGGTGGAGAGACCCAGTACTTC

abundance: NA
v_gene: TRBV10-1
len: 15
j_gene: TRBJ2-2
d_gene: NA
CDR3aa: CASSVTGTNTGELFF
CDR3nt: TGCGCCAGCAGTGTGACGGGTACGAACACCGGGGAGCTGTTTTTT

abundance: NA
v_gene: TRBV6-1
len: 15
j_gene: TRBJ2-7
d_gene: TRBD1
CDR3aa: CAAKGTGSSVYEQYF
CDR3nt: TGTGCCGCAAAGGGGACAGGTAGTTCAGTGTACGAGCAGTACTTC

abundance: many
v_gene: TRBV6-1
len: 16
j_gene: TRBJ1-6
d_gene: NA
CDR3aa: CASSDQGGKGNSPLHF
CDR3nt: TGTGCCAGCAGTGACCAGGGCGGGAAGGGTAATTCACCCCTCCACTTT

abundance: NA
v_gene: TRBV18
len: 17
j_gene: TRBJ1-1
d_gene: TRBD1
CDR3aa: CASSPFTPTGANTEAFF
CDR3nt: TGTGCCAGCTCACCATTTACCCCGACAGGGGCGAACACTGAAGCTTTCTTT

abundance: few
v_gene: TRBV19
len: 13
j_gene: TRBJ2-7
d_gene: NA
CDR3aa: CASSTEGSYEQYF
CDR3nt: TGTGCCAGTAGCACCGAGGGATCCTACGAGCAGTACTTC

abundance: NA
v_gene: TRBV4-3
len: 14
j_gene: TRBJ1-1
d_gene: NA
CDR3aa: CASSQLGGNTEAFF
CDR3nt: TGCGCCAGCAGCCAACTGGGGGGGAACACTGAAGCTTTCTTT

abundance: NA
v_gene: TRBV7-8
len: 14
j_gene: TRBJ2-7
d_gene: TRBD2
CDR3aa: CASSLLAGSYEQYF
CDR3nt: TGTGCCAGCAGCTTACTAGCGGGCTCCTACGAGCAGTACTTC

abundance: NA
v_gene: TRBV28
len: 13
j_gene: TRBJ1-4
d_gene: NA
CDR3aa: CATIRENNEKLFF
CDR3nt: TGTGCCACTATCCGGGAGAACAATGAAAAACTGTTTTTT

abundance: once
v_gene: TRBV11-3
len: 13
j_gene: TRBJ2-2
d_gene: NA
CDR3aa: CASSLDRGGELFF
CDR3nt: TGTGCCAGCAGCTTAGATCGGGGCGGGGAGCTGTTTTTT

abundance: NA
v_gene: TRBV6-1
len: 14
j_gene: TRBJ2-1
d_gene: NA
CDR3aa: CASRMGGSEHEQFF
CDR3nt: TGTGCCAGCAGGATGGGGGGTAGCGAGCATGAGCAGTTCTTC

abundance: NA
v_gene: TRBV11-3
len: 13
j_gene: TRBJ2-5
d_gene: NA
CDR3aa: CASSLPSSETQYF
CDR3nt: TGTGCCAGCAGCTTACCCTCCTCAGAGACCCAGTACTTC

abundance: NA
v_gene: TRBV7-8
len: 14
j_gene: TRBJ1-2
d_gene: NA
CDR3aa: CASSLATDNYGYTF
CDR3nt: TGTGCCAGCAGCTTAGCTACAGACAACTATGGCTACACCTTC

abundance: NA
v_gene: TRBV12-2
len: 16
j_gene: TRBJ2-7
d_gene: NA
CDR3aa: CASRSIWNDGTYEQYF
CDR3nt: TGTGCAAGTCGCTCCATTTGGAACGACGGGACCTACGAGCAGTACTTC

abundance: NA
v_gene: TRBV12-5
len: 16
j_gene: TRBJ1-3
d_gene: NA
CDR3aa: CASGLRLAGNGNTIYF
CDR3nt: TGTGCTAGTGGTCTCCGCCTGGCAGGGAATGGAAACACCATATATTTT

abundance: NA
v_gene: TRBV5-4
len: 13
j_gene: TRBJ1-1
d_gene: NA
CDR3aa: CASSLSGWTEAFF
CDR3nt: TGTGCCAGCAGCTTATCAGGCTGGACTGAAGCTTTCTTT

abundance: NA
v_gene: TRBV28
len: 15
j_gene: TRBJ2-2
d_gene: TRBD1
CDR3aa: CASSFGQGRTGELFF
CDR3nt: TGTGCCAGCAGTTTTGGACAGGGGCGCACCGGGGAGCTGTTTTTT

abundance: NA
v_gene: TRBV19
len: 15
j_gene: TRBJ2-7
d_gene: TRBD1
CDR3aa: CASSISLDRGYEQYF
CDR3nt: TGTGCCAGTAGTATTAGCCTGGACAGGGGTTACGAGCAGTACTTC

abundance: NA
v_gene: TRBV11-1
len: 15
j_gene: TRBJ2-7
d_gene: NA
CDR3aa: CASSLHETSSYEQYF
CDR3nt: TGTGCCAGCAGCTTACACGAGACTAGCTCCTACGAGCAGTACTTC

abundance: once
v_gene: TRBV6-1
len: 11
j_gene: TRBJ1-1
d_gene: NA
CDR3aa: CASSDYVWAFF
CDR3nt: TGTGCCAGCAGTGACTATGTTTGGGCTTTCTTT

abundance: once
v_gene: TRBV7-9
len: 16
j_gene: TRBJ2-7
d_gene: NA
CDR3aa: CASSLARSVSKTKLSF
CDR3nt: TGTGCCAGCAGCTTAGCGCGGTCGGTTTCAAAGACCAAATTGAGCTTC

abundance: NA
v_gene: TRBV7-2
len: 16
j_gene: TRBJ1-2
d_gene: NA
CDR3aa: CASSLVGSGDNYGYTF
CDR3nt: TGTGCCAGCAGCTTAGTGGGTTCAGGGGACAACTATGGCTACACCTTC

abundance: NA
v_gene: TRBV6-1
len: 15
j_gene: TRBJ1-3
d_gene: NA
CDR3aa: CASDFSGSSGNTIYF
CDR3nt: TGTGCCAGCGATTTTTCAGGGTCCTCTGGAAACACCATATATTTT

abundance: NA
v_gene: TRBV29-1
len: 15
j_gene: TRBJ1-1
d_gene: NA
CDR3aa: CSAKESTVTNTEAFF
CDR3nt: TGCAGCGCCAAGGAATCGACAGTCACGAACACTGAAGCTTTCTTT

abundance: NA
v_gene: TRBV28
len: 15
j_gene: TRBJ1-5
d_gene: TRBD1
CDR3aa: CASSLQGAGNQPQHF
CDR3nt: TGTGCCAGCAGTTTACAGGGGGCCGGCAATCAGCCCCAGCATTTT

abundance: NA
v_gene: TRBV5-6
len: 14
j_gene: TRBJ1-2
d_gene: TRBD1
CDR3aa: CASSTGTGIYGYTF
CDR3nt: TGTGCCAGCAGCACCGGGACAGGGATCTATGGCTACACCTTC

abundance: NA
v_gene: TRBV5-4
len: 19
j_gene: TRBJ2-3
d_gene: TRBD2
CDR3aa: CASSWEGLAGGYSTDTQYF
CDR3nt: TGTGCCAGCAGCTGGGAGGGACTAGCGGGAGGTTATAGCACAGATACGCAGTATTTT

abundance: NA
v_gene: TRBV30
len: 10
j_gene: TRBJ1-1
d_gene: NA
CDR3aa: CAWSGTEAFF
CDR3nt: TGTGCCTGGAGCGGTACTGAAGCTTTCTTT

abundance: NA
v_gene: TRBV6-6
len: 14
j_gene: TRBJ1-2
d_gene: NA
CDR3aa: CASRLGGVNYGYTF
CDR3nt: TGTGCCAGCAGATTGGGAGGGGTGAACTATGGCTACACCTTC

abundance: NA
v_gene: TRBV7-8
len: 15
j_gene: TRBJ2-3
d_gene: NA
CDR3aa: CASSLISGSTDTQYF
CDR3nt: TGTGCCAGCAGCTTAATAAGCGGTAGCACAGATACGCAGTATTTT

abundance: NA
v_gene: TRBV9
len: 12
j_gene: TRBJ2-1
d_gene: NA
CDR3aa: CASSVSSHEQFF
CDR3nt: TGTGCCAGCAGCGTTAGTAGCCATGAGCAGTTCTTC

abundance: NA
v_gene: TRBV28
len: 15
j_gene: TRBJ2-5
d_gene: TRBD1
CDR3aa: CASSFGTGGAETQYF
CDR3nt: TGTGCCAGCAGTTTCGGGACAGGGGGCGCGGAGACCCAGTACTTC

abundance: NA
v_gene: TRBV9
len: 15
j_gene: TRBJ1-3
d_gene: NA
CDR3aa: CASSLLPFSGNTIYF
CDR3nt: TGTGCCAGCAGCCTACTCCCTTTCTCTGGAAACACCATATATTTT

abundance: NA
v_gene: TRBV4-3
len: 14
j_gene: TRBJ1-1
d_gene: TRBD1
CDR3aa: CASRGQGRNTEAFF
CDR3nt: TGCGCCAGCAGGGGACAGGGCAGGAACACTGAAGCTTTCTTT

abundance: NA
v_gene: TRBV7-9
len: 12
j_gene: TRBJ2-1
d_gene: NA
CDR3aa: CASSPGVTEQFF
CDR3nt: TGTGCCAGCAGCCCAGGGGTTACGGAGCAGTTCTTC

abundance: NA
v_gene: TRBV30
len: 14
j_gene: TRBJ1-1
d_gene: TRBD1
CDR3aa: CAWSVGTGRTEAFF
CDR3nt: TGTGCCTGGAGTGTCGGGACAGGGAGGACTGAAGCTTTCTTT

abundance: NA
v_gene: TRBV5-6
len: 14
j_gene: TRBJ2-7
d_gene: NA
CDR3aa: CASGLGLTREEQYF
CDR3nt: TGTGCCAGCGGATTGGGCCTGACCCGGGAGGAGCAGTACTTC

abundance: few
v_gene: TRBV30
len: 14
j_gene: TRBJ1-1
d_gene: TRBD1
CDR3aa: CAGHRGRGFTEAFF
CDR3nt: TGTGCCGGACACAGGGGGCGAGGATTCACTGAAGCTTTCTTT

abundance: NA
v_gene: TRBV5-1
len: 16
j_gene: TRBJ2-2
d_gene: NA
CDR3aa: CASSPWGIVGAGELFF
CDR3nt: TGCGCCAGCAGCCCCTGGGGTATAGTGGGAGCCGGGGAGCTGTTTTTT

abundance: NA
v_gene: TRBV5-4
len: 13
j_gene: TRBJ2-1
d_gene: TRBD2
CDR3aa: CASSAGTSGEQFF
CDR3nt: TGTGCCAGCAGCGCTGGGACTAGCGGTGAGCAGTTCTTC

abundance: NA
v_gene: TRBV19
len: 13
j_gene: TRBJ1-2
d_gene: NA
CDR3aa: CASRPGLSYGYTF
CDR3nt: TGTGCCAGTAGACCGGGACTGTCCTATGGCTACACCTTC

abundance: NA
v_gene: TRBV6-5
len: 16
j_gene: TRBJ2-3
d_gene: TRBD2
CDR3aa: CASSWGLAGYTDTQYF
CDR3nt: TGTGCCAGCAGTTGGGGACTAGCGGGCTACACAGATACGCAGTATTTT

abundance: NA
v_gene: TRBV5-6
len: 17
j_gene: TRBJ2-6
d_gene: NA
CDR3aa: CASTPAGWGSGANVLTF
CDR3nt: TGTGCCAGCACCCCCGCGGGGTGGGGGTCTGGGGCCAACGTCCTGACTTTC

abundance: NA
v_gene: TRBV15
len: 13
j_gene: TRBJ1-4
d_gene: TRBD1
CDR3aa: CAARGTGHEKLFF
CDR3nt: TGTGCCGCCCGGGGGACAGGGCACGAAAAACTGTTTTTT

abundance: NA
v_gene: TRBV5-6
len: 16
j_gene: TRBJ2-7
d_gene: NA
CDR3aa: CASSGNLLTGLDEQYF
CDR3nt: TGTGCCAGCAGCGGCAATCTCTTAACGGGACTCGACGAGCAGTACTTC

abundance: NA
v_gene: TRBV19
len: 14
j_gene: TRBJ1-1
d_gene: NA
CDR3aa: CASSPAIGNTEAFF
CDR3nt: TGTGCCAGTAGTCCTGCGATTGGGAACACTGAAGCTTTCTTT

abundance: once
v_gene: TRBV29-1
len: 13
j_gene: TRBJ2-7
d_gene: NA
CDR3aa: CSVGRGDGYEQYF
CDR3nt: TGCAGCGTTGGTCGCGGGGACGGATACGAGCAGTACTTC

abundance: NA
v_gene: TRBV27
len: 18
j_gene: TRBJ2-6
d_gene: TRBD1
CDR3aa: CASSLRQGKNSGANVLTF
CDR3nt: TGTGCCAGCAGTTTACGACAGGGTAAAAACTCTGGGGCCAACGTCCTGACTTTC

abundance: NA
v_gene: TRBV5-1
len: 14
j_gene: TRBJ2-7
d_gene: NA
CDR3aa: CASSLTGDSHEQYF
CDR3nt: TGCGCCAGCAGCTTGACGGGAGACTCCCACGAGCAGTACTTC